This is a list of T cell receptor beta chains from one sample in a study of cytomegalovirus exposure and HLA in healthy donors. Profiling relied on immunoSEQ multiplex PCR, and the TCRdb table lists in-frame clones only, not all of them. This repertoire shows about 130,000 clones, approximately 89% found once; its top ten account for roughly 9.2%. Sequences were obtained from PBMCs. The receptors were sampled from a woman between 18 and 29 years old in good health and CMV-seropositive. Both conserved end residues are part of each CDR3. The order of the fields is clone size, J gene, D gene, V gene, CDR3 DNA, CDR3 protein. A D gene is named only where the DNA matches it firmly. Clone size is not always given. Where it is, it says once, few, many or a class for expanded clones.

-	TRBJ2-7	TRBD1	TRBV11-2	TGTGCCAGCAGCTCCATCACGGGACAGACGTACGAGCAGTACTTC	CASSSITGQTYEQYF
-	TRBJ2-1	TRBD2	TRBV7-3	TGTGCCAGCAGAGCAAGCGGGGGGCGCAATGAGCAGTTCTTC	CASRASGGRNEQFF
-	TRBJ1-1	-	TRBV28	TGTGCCAGCCAGGAGGCGGCGTTCCTTGAAGCTTTCTTT	CASQEAAFLEAFF
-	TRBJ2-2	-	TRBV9	TGTGCCAGCAGCCTAAGAAGCCGGGACAAGAACACCGGGGAGCTGTTTTTT	CASSLRSRDKNTGELFF
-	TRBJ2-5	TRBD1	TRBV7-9	TGTGCCAGCAGCTTAGTTATCGAGGGACAGGGGGCATCAGAGACCCAGTACTTC	CASSLVIEGQGASETQYF
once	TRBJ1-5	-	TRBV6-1	TGTGCCAGCAGTGCAGAACAGGGAACCCATAGCAATCAGCCCCAGCATTTT	CASSAEQGTHSNQPQHF
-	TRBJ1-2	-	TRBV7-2	TGTGCCAGCAGCTTAGCGGGAGGGGCTGGCTGGGGCTACACCTTC	CASSLAGGAGWGYTF
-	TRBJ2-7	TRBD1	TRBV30	TGTGCCTGGAGCGTGGGACAGGGCTACGAGCAGTACTTC	CAWSVGQGYEQYF
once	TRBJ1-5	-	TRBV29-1	TGCAGCGTTAAACAGGCTCTAAATCAGCCCCAGCATTTT	CSVKQALNQPQHF
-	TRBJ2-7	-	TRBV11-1	TGTGCCAGCAGCTTAGCGAAGGGGGACTACGAGCAGTACTTC	CASSLAKGDYEQYF
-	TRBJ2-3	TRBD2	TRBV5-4	TGTGCCAGCAGCTTGAAGCTAGCGGGGGGCGATAGCACAGATACGCAGTATTTT	CASSLKLAGGDSTDTQYF
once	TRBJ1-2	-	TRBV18	TGTGCCAGCTCACCACTAACAGCTTCTAACTATGGCTACACCTTC	CASSPLTASNYGYTF
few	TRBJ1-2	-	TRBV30	TGTGCCTGGAGGGGGAGCGGGTATGGCTACACCTTC	CAWRGSGYGYTF
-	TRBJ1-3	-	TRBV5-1	TGCGCCAGCAGCGAGCAGGGGTCTGGAAACACCATATATTTT	CASSEQGSGNTIYF
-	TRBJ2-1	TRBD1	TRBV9	TGTGCCAGCAGCTCGAATTACAGGGGGCATTCCTACAATGAGCAGTTCTTC	CASSSNYRGHSYNEQFF
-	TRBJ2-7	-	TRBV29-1	TGCAGCGTTGAATTGGTTGGTCAGGGGCCAACCTACGAGCAGTACTTC	CSVELVGQGPTYEQYF
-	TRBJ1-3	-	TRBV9	TGTGCCAGCAGCGGAACTCGGGGTGCGAGTGGAAACACCATATATTTT	CASSGTRGASGNTIYF
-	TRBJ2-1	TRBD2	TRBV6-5	TGTGCCAGCAGTTACGCGGGGGGGCTCCCAATTGAGCAGTTCTTC	CASSYAGGLPIEQFF
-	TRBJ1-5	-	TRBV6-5	TGTGCCAGCAGTCAAGAGGTAAATCAGCCCCAGCATTTT	CASSQEVNQPQHF
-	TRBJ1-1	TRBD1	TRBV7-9	TGTGCCAGCAGCTTAGAAGGTGGGACAGGAGCTTTCTTT	CASSLEGGTGAFF
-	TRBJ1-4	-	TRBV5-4	TGTGCCAGCAGCTTGGCCGGGAGGGGTAGTGCTGAAAAACTGTTTTTT	CASSLAGRGSAEKLFF
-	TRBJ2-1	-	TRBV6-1	TGTGCCAGTAGCTCATACTCCTACAATGAGCAGTTCTTC	CASSSYSYNEQFF